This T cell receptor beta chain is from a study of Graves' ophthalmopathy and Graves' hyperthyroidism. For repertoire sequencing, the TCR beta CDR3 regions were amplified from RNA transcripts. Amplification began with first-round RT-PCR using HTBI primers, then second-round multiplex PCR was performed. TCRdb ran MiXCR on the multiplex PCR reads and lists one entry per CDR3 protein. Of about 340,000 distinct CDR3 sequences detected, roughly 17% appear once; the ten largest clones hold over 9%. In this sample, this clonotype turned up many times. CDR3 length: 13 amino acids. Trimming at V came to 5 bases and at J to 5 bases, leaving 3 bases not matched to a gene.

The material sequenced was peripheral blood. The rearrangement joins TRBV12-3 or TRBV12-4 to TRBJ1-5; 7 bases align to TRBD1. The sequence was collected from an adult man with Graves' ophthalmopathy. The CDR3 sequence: CASSGDSYQPQHF. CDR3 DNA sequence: TGTGCCAGCAGTGGGGACAGTTATCAGCCCCAGCATTTT.